The 32 T cell receptor beta chains given below trace back to one sample, sequenced in a study of cytomegalovirus exposure and HLA in healthy donors. PCR primers comprised 60 Vbeta and 13 Jbeta primers. The data were produced by immunoSEQ multiplex PCR, yet TCRdb's version contains in-frame clones alone and is incomplete. This table has about 100,000 clones, roughly four fifths appearing once. The sample taken for sequencing was PBMCs. The receptor set was obtained from a man aged 35 to 55 in good health and CMV-seropositive.

The chain is built from TRBV7-2 and TRBJ2-2; possibly TRBD2 for D (5 bases). Trimming shortened V by 3 bases and J by 8 bases, and 13 bases separated the two germline ends. CDR1 and CDR2 from the germline V gene are SGHTA and FQGNSA. The CDR3 has 14 residues. The CDR3 sequence: CASSFGGLRGELFF. CDR3 bases: TGTGCCAGCAGCTTCGGAGGACTGAGGGGGGAGCTGTTTTTT.

The V gene is TRBV7-9, the J gene TRBJ1-6, with D perhaps TRBD1 (5 bases). This CDR3 is built from 13 residues. Trimming stripped 4 bases from V and 11 bases from J, with 12 bases between. Looked up from germline, CDR1 is SEHNR and CDR2 is FQNEAQ (reference sequence). The CDR3 DNA reads as TGTGCCAGCAGCTCCACCGAAGGGGCACCCCTCCACTTT. Translating it yields CASSSTEGAPLHF.

CDR3 loop: CASSARREGETQYF. As DNA, the CDR3 is TGTGCCAGCAGTGCCCGGAGGGAGGGGGAGACCCAGTACTTC. The chain links TRBV27 to TRBJ2-5; 7 bases agree with TRBD2. J was trimmed by 5 bases and V by 5 bases; bases with no gene match: 8. Germline-derived CDR1 and CDR2 are MNHEY and SMNVEV (reference sequence). The CDR3 contains 14 residues.

The chain has TRBV28 and TRBJ1-2; possibly TRBD1 for D (6 bases). The V end was cut by 7 bases, the J end by 5 bases, with 17 bases between. The germline CDR1 and CDR2 sequences are MDHEN and SYDVKM. CDR3 size: 14 residues. CDR3 region: CASITPGQGYGYTF. CDR3 DNA sequence: TGTGCCAGCATCACCCCGGGGCAGGGGTATGGCTACACCTTC.

This chain joins TRBV30 and TRBJ2-7, with TRBD2 as a possible D gene (5 bases). Trimming shortened V by 1 base and J by 7 bases, and 11 bases separated the two germline ends. The CDR3 is 12 amino acids. CDR1 GTSNPN and CDR2 SVGIG come from the germline V gene (reference sequence). The CDR3 DNA reads as TGTGCCTGGAGTGGGTACGGGGAAGAGCAGTACTTC. Translating it yields CAWSGYGEEQYF. Drawing the rest from reference TRBV30 and TRBJ2-7, the complete variable domain is SQTIHQWPATLVQPVGSPLSLECTVEGTSNPNLYWYRQAAGRGLQLLFYSVGIGQISSEVPQNLSASRPQDRQFILSSKKLLLSDSGFYLCAWSGYGEEQYFGPGTRLTVT.

The CDR3 loop is CASSVESSGGLTDTQYF. The CDR3, as DNA: TGTGCCAGCAGCGTAGAGTCTAGCGGGGGGCTCACAGATACGCAGTATTTT. The chain employs TRBV9 and TRBJ2-3; 11 bases agree with TRBD2. V dropped 0 bases and J dropped 2; count of bases not matched to a gene: 5. There are 17 residues in the CDR3. Germline lookup yields CDR1 SGDLS and CDR2 YYNGEE. The full variable domain, rest sourced from reference TRBV9 and TRBJ2-3, is DSGVTQTPKHLITATGQRVTLRCSPRSGDLSVYWYQQSLDQGLQFLIQYYNGEERAKGNILERFSAQQFPDLHSELNLSSLELGDSALYFCASSVESSGGLTDTQYFGPGTRLTVL.

This chain joins TRBV4-2 and TRBJ2-7, with 8 bases lining up with TRBD2. Germline-derived CDR1 and CDR2 are LGHNA and YNFKEQ. Unmatched junction bases numbered 19, after V lost 6 bases and J lost 0 bases. The CDR3 runs to 19 residues. Here the CDR3 DNA reads TGTGCCAGCAGTCAGCTCCGTGGGGTAGCGGGACACAACTCCTACGAGCAGTACTTC. Protein product: CASSQLRGVAGHNSYEQYF.

The rearrangement joins TRBV5-1 to TRBJ1-3, with D possibly matching TRBD1 (5 bases). Germline lookup yields CDR1 SGHRS and CDR2 YFSETQ. The CDR3 sequence is 16 residues long. V lost 0 bases and J lost 2, with 12 bases in between. Here the CDR3 reads CASSLALGGPGNTIYF. The CDR3 region has the DNA TGCGCCAGCAGCTTGGCTCTCGGGGGTCCTGGAAACACCATATATTTT.

The chain has TRBV19 and TRBJ2-7; a weak D match, TRBD1 (6 bases). The CDR3 loop spans 14 amino acids. V dropped 6 bases and J dropped 2 bases, with 14 bases sitting between them. Germline CDR1 reads LNHDA; CDR2 reads SQIVND (reference sequence). As DNA, the CDR3 is TGTGCCAGTAGCGGCACAGGGAGACCCTACGAGCAGTACTTC. Translated: CASSGTGRPYEQYF.

The CDR3 nucleotides read TGTGCCAGCAGACAATCTTTGAACACTGAAGCTTTCTTT. Translation gives CASRQSLNTEAFF. V is TRBV2 and J is TRBJ1-1; no definite D call. The CDR3 is 13 residues long. The V gene lost 6 bases and the J gene lost 0 bases, with 8 bases spanning the gap. Germline CDR1 is SNHLY and CDR2 is FYNNEI. The variable domain in full, with the rest retrieved from reference TRBV2 and TRBJ1-1, is EPEVTQTPSHQVTQMGQEVILRCVPISNHLYFYWYRQILGQKVEFLVSFYNNEISEKSEIFDDQFSVERPDGSNFTLKIRSTKLEDSAMYFCASRQSLNTEAFFGQGTRLTVV.

The rearrangement links TRBV19 to TRBJ2-4; possible D gene TRBD2, 7 bases. CDR1 is LNHDA and CDR2 is SQIVND in the germline V gene (reference sequence). V shed 7 bases and J shed 7 bases, with 20 bases lying between them. This CDR3 region has 15 residues. The CDR3 loop is CASNNGGGGRNIQYF. The CDR3 DNA reads as TGTGCCAGTAACAACGGGGGAGGGGGGCGGAACATTCAGTACTTC.

The V and J genes are TRBV7-6 and TRBJ2-2, with D possibly being TRBD1 (6 bases). Per the germline V gene, CDR1 is SGHVS and CDR2 is FNYEAQ. The CDR3 runs to 15 residues. Trimming cost V 4 bases and J 6 bases, with 15 bases left between them. The CDR3 here is CASSSRTEQAGELFF. CDR3 nucleotide sequence: TGTGCCAGCAGCTCCCGGACAGAGCAGGCCGGGGAGCTGTTTTTT. The complete variable domain, with remaining parts taken from reference TRBV7-6 and TRBJ2-2, reads GAGVSQSPRYKVTKRGQDVALRCDPISGHVSLYWYRQALGQGPEFLTYFNYEAQQDKSGLPNDRFSAERPEGSISTLTIQRTEQRDSAMYRCASSSRTEQAGELFFGEGSRLTVL.

This clone has only one observation. The CDR3 region has the DNA TGTGCCAGCAGTTACCCTCAGCGACGCTCTGGAAACACCATATATTTT. Protein product: CASSYPQRRSGNTIYF. The V gene is TRBV6-5, the J gene TRBJ1-3; D is undetermined. This CDR3 has 16 residues. The germline CDR1 and CDR2 sequences are MNHEY and SVGAGI. Trimming cost V 2 bases and J 0 bases, with 11 bases left between them.

The rearrangement joins TRBV28 to TRBJ2-1, with 7 positions matching TRBD1. V shed 5 bases and J 0 bases; nucleotides not matched to a gene: 10. Germline CDR1 MDHEN, CDR2 SYDVKM. The CDR3 length is 17 residues. CDR3 region: CASSTIKTGASYNEQFF. For the CDR3, the DNA is TGTGCCAGCAGTACCATAAAAACAGGGGCCTCCTACAATGAGCAGTTCTTC.

This clone was counted only a few times. V gene TRBV5-1 combines with J gene TRBJ1-4; 8 bases map to TRBD1. The junction had 7 bases not matched to a gene; V was cut back by 4 bases and J by 5 bases. Germline values: CDR1 SGHRS, CDR2 YFSETQ. This CDR3 spans 15 amino acids. CDR3 coding DNA: TGCGCCAGCAGCCATTCAGGGGGCCGAAATGAAAAACTGTTTTTT. Amino acids: CASSHSGGRNEKLFF.

V gene TRBV5-1 combines with J gene TRBJ1-1; no reliable D call. This CDR3 spans 14 amino acids. V was shortened by 4 bases and J by 1 base, with 11 bases between the two germline ends. Germline CDR1 and CDR2: SGHRS and YFSETQ. In DNA, the CDR3 is TGCGCCAGCAGCCCTCAGGTGACGAACACTGAAGCTTTCTTT. Its protein product is CASSPQVTNTEAFF. The full variable domain, in which reference TRBV5-1 and TRBJ1-1 provide the parts outside the CDR3, is KAGVTQTPRYLIKTRGQQVTLSCSPISGHRSVSWYQQTPGQGLQFLFEYFSETQRNKGNFPGRFSGRQFSNSRSEMNVSTLELGDSALYLCASSPQVTNTEAFFGQGTRLTVV.

J is TRBJ1-2 and V is TRBV4-1; D is possibly TRBD1 (6 bases). Germline CDR1 is MGHRA and CDR2 is YSYEKL. V was pared by 3 bases and J by 9 bases, with 14 bases between. This CDR3 spans 13 amino acids. CDR3 protein: CASSQTGEDRYTF. As DNA, the CDR3 is TGCGCCAGCAGCCAGACAGGAGAAGATCGCTACACCTTC.

This chain joins TRBV5-1 and TRBJ1-1; D possibly corresponds to TRBD1 (5 bases). Trimming removed 0 bases at V and 8 bases at J, with 17 bases between. The germline V gene has CDR1 SGHRS and CDR2 YFSETQ. The CDR3 spans 15 residues. This chain's CDR3 is CASSLDFGWEGEAFF. CDR3 in DNA: TGCGCCAGCAGCTTGGATTTTGGCTGGGAGGGGGAAGCTTTCTTT. The entire variable domain, with the rest obtained from reference TRBV5-1 and TRBJ1-1, is as follows: KAGVTQTPRYLIKTRGQQVTLSCSPISGHRSVSWYQQTPGQGLQFLFEYFSETQRNKGNFPGRFSGRQFSNSRSEMNVSTLELGDSALYLCASSLDFGWEGEAFFGQGTRLTVV.

The chain links TRBV11-3 to TRBJ2-7; perhaps TRBD1 as D (6 bases). This CDR3 contains 14 residues. The germline gives CDR1 SGHNT, CDR2 YENEEA. V lost 3 bases to trimming and J lost 1 base, with 10 bases between them. The CDR3 DNA sequence: TGTGCCAGCAGCTTGTCGACAGGTTCCTACGAGCAGTACTTC. Translating it yields CASSLSTGSYEQYF.

The chain uses TRBV12-5 and TRBJ2-1; 9 nucleotides align to TRBD2. With V trimmed by 6 bases and J by 4 bases, 4 bases remained unmatched. This CDR3 has 14 amino acids. Germline CDR1 reads LGHNT; CDR2 reads FRNRAP. The CDR3 DNA follows: TGTGCTAGTGGCCTCCTAGCGGGATACAATGAGCAGTTCTTC. Protein sequence: CASGLLAGYNEQFF.

The chain carries TRBV9 and TRBJ2-3; 7 positions match TRBD2. This CDR3 is built from 16 residues. The germline V gene encodes CDR1 SGDLS and CDR2 YYNGEE. Trimming at V came to 4 bases and at J to 3 bases, leaving 11 bases not matched to a gene. The CDR3 reads CASSPEGGGWTDTQYF. The CDR3 DNA follows: TGTGCCAGCAGCCCCGAAGGCGGGGGATGGACAGATACGCAGTATTTT.

This rearrangement joins TRBV5-1 to TRBJ1-4; TRBD1 agrees at 9 bases. V lost 3 bases and J lost 8; bases outside the gene matches: 5. This CDR3 region has 14 residues. Germline loops: CDR1 SGHRS, CDR2 YFSETQ. The CDR3 loop is CASSSRTGEEKLFF. CDR3 nucleotides: TGCGCCAGCAGCTCTCGGACAGGGGAAGAAAAACTGTTTTTT.

CDR3 region: CARSQVQPQHF. CDR3 nucleotide sequence: TGTGCCAGATCACAGGTTCAGCCCCAGCATTTT. The chain joins TRBV6-6 to TRBJ1-5, with D perhaps TRBD1 (5 bases). Per germline, CDR1 MNHNY and CDR2 SVGAGI (reference sequence). CDR3 size: 11 residues. Trimming removed 9 bases at V and 6 bases at J, with 9 bases between.

V is TRBV5-1 and J is TRBJ2-5; 8 bases map to TRBD2. The J call is in doubt because the DNA end fits TRBJ2-7 better. The CDR3 loop spans 14 amino acids. CDR1 and CDR2 from the germline V gene are SGHRS and YFSETQ. The CDR3 reads CASSTGGNSHEQYF. CDR3 nucleotides: TGCGCCAGCAGCACGGGGGGGAATTCCCACGAGCAGTACTTC.

The CDR3 region is CASSLLTGRYEQYF. The CDR3 region has the DNA TGCGCCAGCAGCTTGTTGACAGGGCGGTACGAGCAGTACTTC. The chain joins TRBV5-1 to TRBJ2-7; 7 nucleotides line up with TRBD1. This CDR3 spans 14 amino acids. The V segment lost 1 base and the J segment 4 bases; nucleotides outside the gene matches: 5. Germline CDR1 SGHRS, CDR2 YFSETQ.

This sequence joins TRBV5-1 and TRBJ2-5, with TRBD2 as a possible D gene (5 bases). Per germline, CDR1 SGHRS and CDR2 YFSETQ. The CDR3 extends over 12 amino acids. The V end was cut by 4 bases, the J end by 5 bases, with 9 bases between. In DNA, the CDR3 is TGCGCCAGCAGCACTAGGAGGGAGACCCAGTACTTC. It yields the protein CASSTRRETQYF.

The chain is built from TRBV19 and TRBJ1-2; tentative D call: TRBD1 (5 bases). V was pared by 4 bases and J by 3 bases, with 15 bases between. Looked up from germline, CDR1 is LNHDA and CDR2 is SQIVND (reference sequence). The CDR3 has 15 residues. The DNA of the CDR3 is TGTGCCAGTAGTAACGCAGGGTTCGGCTACTATGGCTACACCTTC. This encodes CASSNAGFGYYGYTF.

The chain carries TRBV5-1 and TRBJ1-4; 9 bases are a match to TRBD1. Germline V lookup: CDR1 SGHRS, CDR2 YFSETQ. V lost 2 bases and J lost 7; bases outside the gene matches: 9. This CDR3 comprises 16 residues. For the CDR3, the DNA is TGCGCCAGCAGCTTTGGAGTGGGACAGGGTTTTGAAAAACTGTTTTTT. Translated: CASSFGVGQGFEKLFF.

The sample holds one count of this clone. This sequence joins TRBV7-9 and TRBJ1-1, with TRBD1 identical over 11 bases. V lost 3 bases and J lost 8; bases outside the gene matches: 5. This CDR3 is 14 amino acids long. The germline CDR1 and CDR2 sequences are SEHNR and FQNEAQ (reference sequence). CDR3 sequence (DNA): TGTGCCAGCAGCTTGAGGACAGGGGGCCCGGAAGCTTTCTTT. Residues: CASSLRTGGPEAFF.

The CDR3 sequence: CASSFLAGNYEQYF. The CDR3 DNA is TGTGCCAGCAGTTTTCTGGCGGGAAACTACGAGCAGTACTTC. J is TRBJ2-7 and V is TRBV28, with D perhaps TRBD2 (6 bases). The CDR3 has 14 residues. V lost 3 bases to trimming and J lost 3 bases, with 12 bases between them. The V gene's germline CDR1 is MDHEN and CDR2 SYDVKM. The whole variable domain, filled in from reference TRBV28 and TRBJ2-7, reads DVKVTQSSRYLVKRTGEKVFLECVQDMDHENMFWYRQDPGLGLRLIYFSYDVKMKEKGDIPEGYSVSREKKERFSLILESASTNQTSMYLCASSFLAGNYEQYFGPGTRLTVT.

This chain links TRBV5-1 with TRBJ1-4, with a tentative D call TRBD1 (5 bases). With 0 bases removed from V and 6 bases from J, the gap between germline ends came to 9 bases. Germline V gives CDR1 SGHRS, CDR2 YFSETQ. This CDR3 is 14 amino acids long. The CDR3 loop is CASSLEGVDEKLFF. CDR3 coding DNA: TGCGCCAGCAGCTTGGAAGGGGTGGATGAAAAACTGTTTTTT.

CDR3 sequence reads: CASSTAAGKQYF. The DNA for the CDR3 is TGTGCCAGTAGTACCGCCGCGGGTAAGCAGTACTTC. The rearrangement links TRBV19 to TRBJ2-7; D is perhaps TRBD2 (5 bases). V was clipped by 4 bases and J by 8 bases, with 12 bases between them. Per germline, CDR1 LNHDA and CDR2 SQIVND (reference sequence). This CDR3 region has 12 residues.